One sample yielded the 5 T cell receptor beta chains listed below, sequenced in a study of T cells after yellow fever vaccination. TCRdb analysed the 5' RACE reads with MiXCR anew, one entry per CDR3 protein. There are some 320,000 distinct CDR3 sequences in the sample; 7.5% to 9% occur only once, and about 3.5% lies in the top ten. The specimen was CD4+ T cells sorted from PBMCs, collected 5 days after the yellow fever booster vaccination. The receptors here all came from a man between 18 and 35 years old who received the YFV17D yellow fever vaccine.

This clonotype was recorded many times. This chain uses TRBV20-1 with TRBJ1-6; D gene uncertain. Trimming took off 3 bases at V and 3 bases at J, with 6 bases between the two ends. CDR3 size: 13 residues. Germline CDR1 is DFQATT and CDR2 is SNEGSKA (reference sequence). DNA of the CDR3: TGCAGTGCTAGGCAAATCTATAATTCACCCCTCCACTTT. Protein sequence: CSARQIYNSPLHF.

The chain has TRBV20-1 and TRBJ1-6, with unresolved D. The length of the CDR3 is 16 residues. Between the trimmed V and J ends, which lost 6 bases and 5 bases, there was a span of 20 bases. CDR1 is DFQATT, CDR2 SNEGSKA, per germline (reference sequence). The CDR3 sequence is CSARHSGFGDNSPLHF. The DNA for the CDR3 is TGCAGTGCCCGACATTCGGGGTTCGGGGATAATTCACCCCTCCACTTT.

The chain recombines TRBV7-9 with TRBJ2-1, with 13 bases matching TRBD2. The CDR3 runs 15 residues. CDR1 and CDR2 (germline): SEHNR, FQNEAQ (reference sequence). V shed 7 bases and J 6 bases; nucleotides not matched to a gene: 6. The CDR3 coding sequence is TGTGCCAGCAACATAGGACTAGCGGGGGCCAATGAGCAGTTCTTC. Amino acids: CASNIGLAGANEQFF.

This clonotype has only a few counts. This CDR3 reads CSASSPPDRPQHF. Written as DNA, the CDR3 is TGCAGTGCTAGTTCCCCCCCAGATAGGCCCCAGCATTTT. The J gene is TRBJ1-5, the V gene TRBV20-1; D is unresolved. The CDR3 loop spans 13 amino acids. V gave up 3 bases and J gave up 9 bases, with 15 bases separating them. The germline V gene has CDR1 DFQATT and CDR2 SNEGSKA (reference sequence).

This clonotype was counted ten times or more. The gene calls are TRBV6-7 and TRBJ1-5; D remains ambiguous. TRBV6-7 is given ORF status, its function remaining uncertain. The CDR3 is made up of 12 amino acids. Trimming removed 8 bases at V and 4 bases at J, with 9 bases between. CDR3 sequence: CASLGGNQPQHF. The CDR3 DNA reads TGTGCCAGCCTTGGTGGGAATCAGCCCCAGCATTTT.